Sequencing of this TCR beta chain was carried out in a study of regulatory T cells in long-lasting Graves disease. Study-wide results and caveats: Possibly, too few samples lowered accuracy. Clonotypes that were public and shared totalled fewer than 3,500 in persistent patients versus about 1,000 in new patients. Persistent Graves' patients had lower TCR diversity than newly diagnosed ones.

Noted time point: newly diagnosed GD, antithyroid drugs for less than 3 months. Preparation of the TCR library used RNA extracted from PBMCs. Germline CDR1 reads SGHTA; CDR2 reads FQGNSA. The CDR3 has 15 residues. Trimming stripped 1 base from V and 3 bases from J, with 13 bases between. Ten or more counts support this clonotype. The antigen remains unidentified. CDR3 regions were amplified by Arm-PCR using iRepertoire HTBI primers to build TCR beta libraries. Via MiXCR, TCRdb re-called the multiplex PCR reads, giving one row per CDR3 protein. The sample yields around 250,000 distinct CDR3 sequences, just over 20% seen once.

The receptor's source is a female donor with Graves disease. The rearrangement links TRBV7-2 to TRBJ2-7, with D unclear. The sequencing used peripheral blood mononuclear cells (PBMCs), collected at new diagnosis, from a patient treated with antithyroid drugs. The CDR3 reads CASSLEAGGNYEQYF. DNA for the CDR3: TGTGCCAGCAGCTTAGAGGCTGGTGGAAACTACGAGCAGTACTTC.